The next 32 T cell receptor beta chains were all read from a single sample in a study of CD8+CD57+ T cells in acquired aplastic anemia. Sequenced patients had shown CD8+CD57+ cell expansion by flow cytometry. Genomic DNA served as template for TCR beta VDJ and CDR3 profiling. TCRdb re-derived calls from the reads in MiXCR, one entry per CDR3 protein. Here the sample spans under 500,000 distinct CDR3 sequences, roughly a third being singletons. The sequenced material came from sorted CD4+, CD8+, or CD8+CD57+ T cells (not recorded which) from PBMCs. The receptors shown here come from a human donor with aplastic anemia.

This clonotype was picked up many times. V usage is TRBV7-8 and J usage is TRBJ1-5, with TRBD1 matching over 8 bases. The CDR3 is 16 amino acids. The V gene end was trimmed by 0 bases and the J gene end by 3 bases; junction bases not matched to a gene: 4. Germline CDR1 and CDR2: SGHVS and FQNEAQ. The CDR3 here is CASSLADRVANQPQHF. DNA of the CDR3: TGTGCCAGCAGCTTAGCGGACAGGGTTGCCAATCAGCCCCAGCATTTT.

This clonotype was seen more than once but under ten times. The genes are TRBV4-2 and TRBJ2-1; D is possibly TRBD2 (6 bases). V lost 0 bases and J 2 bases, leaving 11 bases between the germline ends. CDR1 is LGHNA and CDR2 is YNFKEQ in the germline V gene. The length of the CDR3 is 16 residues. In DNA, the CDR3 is TGTGCCAGCAGCCAAGAGTATGGAGGGGCCTACAATGAGCAGTTCTTC. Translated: CASSQEYGGAYNEQFF.

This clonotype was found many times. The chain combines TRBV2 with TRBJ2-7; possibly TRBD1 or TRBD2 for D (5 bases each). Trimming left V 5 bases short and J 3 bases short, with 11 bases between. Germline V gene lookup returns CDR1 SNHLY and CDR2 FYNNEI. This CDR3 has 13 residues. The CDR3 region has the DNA TGTGCCAGCAGTCGGGACGGGTTCTACGAGCAGTACTTC. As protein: CASSRDGFYEQYF.

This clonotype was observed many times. CDR3 DNA: TGTGCCAGCACCCCTTATGGGAGCACAGATACGCAGTATTTT. This encodes CASTPYGSTDTQYF. V is TRBV9 and J is TRBJ2-3; D is undetermined. Germline V gene data show CDR1 as SGDLS and CDR2 as YYNGEE. The germline V and J ends were trimmed by 6 bases and 0 bases, with 11 bases remaining between them. This CDR3 region has 14 residues.

CDR3 sequence: CATSRVPGQGYNSPLHF. The CDR3 DNA sequence: TGTGCCACCAGCAGAGTCCCGGGACAGGGTTATAATTCACCCCTCCACTTT. The V call is TRBV15, the J call TRBJ1-6; 9 bases map to TRBD1. Looked up from germline, CDR1 is LNHNV and CDR2 is YYDKDF (reference sequence). V shed 1 base, J shed 4 bases, and the junction held 5 bases outside the gene matches. The CDR3 covers 17 residues.

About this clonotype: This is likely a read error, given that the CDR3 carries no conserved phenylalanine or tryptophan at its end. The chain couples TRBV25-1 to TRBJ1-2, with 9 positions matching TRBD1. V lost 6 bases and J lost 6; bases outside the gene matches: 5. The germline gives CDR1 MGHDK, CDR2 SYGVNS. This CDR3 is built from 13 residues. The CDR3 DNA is TGTGCCAGCAGCCTGGGACAGGGTGATGGCTACACCTCC. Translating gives CASSLGQGDGYTS.

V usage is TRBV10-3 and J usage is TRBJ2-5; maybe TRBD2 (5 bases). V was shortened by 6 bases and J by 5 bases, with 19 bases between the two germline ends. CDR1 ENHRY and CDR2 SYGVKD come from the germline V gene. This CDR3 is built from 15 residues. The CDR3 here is CAISVHGSSGETQYF. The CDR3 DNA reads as TGTGCCATCAGCGTCCATGGGAGCTCGGGTGAGACCCAGTACTTC.

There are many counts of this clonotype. CDR3 bases: TGCAGTGCTGAACAATACAGTGGGGGGGGCTACACCTTC. Its translation: CSAEQYSGGGYTF. The chain couples TRBV20-1 to TRBJ1-2; D perhaps matches TRBD1 (5 bases). Germline-derived CDR1 and CDR2 are DFQATT and SNEGSKA (reference sequence). Trimming cost V 5 bases and J 8 bases, with 18 bases left between them. The CDR3 sequence is 13 residues long.

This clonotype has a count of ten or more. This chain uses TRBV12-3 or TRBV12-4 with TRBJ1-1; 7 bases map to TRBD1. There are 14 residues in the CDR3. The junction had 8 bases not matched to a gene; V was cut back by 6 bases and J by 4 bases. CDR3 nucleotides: TGTGCCAGCAGCCTGACAGGGCAGGGCACTGAAGCTTTCTTT. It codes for CASSLTGQGTEAFF.

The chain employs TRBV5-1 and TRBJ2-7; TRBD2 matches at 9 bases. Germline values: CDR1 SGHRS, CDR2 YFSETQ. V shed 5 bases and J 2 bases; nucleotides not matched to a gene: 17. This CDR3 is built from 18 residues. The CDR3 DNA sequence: TGCGCCAGCAGAAAATCCCAGACTAGCGGATACGGAACCTACGAGCAGTACTTC. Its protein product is CASRKSQTSGYGTYEQYF.

The CDR3 sequence: CASSEAQVTGMYEQYF. DNA of the CDR3: TGTGCCAGCAGTGAAGCGCAGGTGACAGGGATGTACGAGCAGTACTTC. V usage is TRBV6-1 and J usage is TRBJ2-7; TRBD1 matches at 7 bases. In germline, CDR1 is MNHNS, CDR2 SASEGT. The CDR3 has 16 amino acids. The V and J ends lost 0 bases and 4 bases, in that order; junction bases with no gene match: 9.

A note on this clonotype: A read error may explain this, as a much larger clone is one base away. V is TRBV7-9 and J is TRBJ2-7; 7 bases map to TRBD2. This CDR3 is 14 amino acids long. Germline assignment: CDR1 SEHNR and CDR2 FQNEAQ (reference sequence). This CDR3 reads CVSSFWRESYEQYF. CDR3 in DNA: TGTGTCAGCAGCTTTTGGCGGGAGTCTTACGAGCAGTACTTC.

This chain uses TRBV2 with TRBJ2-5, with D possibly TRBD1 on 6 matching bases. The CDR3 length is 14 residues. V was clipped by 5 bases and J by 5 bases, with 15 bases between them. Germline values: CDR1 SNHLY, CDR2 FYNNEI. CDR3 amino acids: CASSYSTRGETQYF. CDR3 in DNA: TGTGCCAGCAGTTACTCGACAAGGGGGGAGACCCAGTACTTC. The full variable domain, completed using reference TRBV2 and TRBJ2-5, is EPEVTQTPSHQVTQMGQEVILRCVPISNHLYFYWYRQILGQKVEFLVSFYNNEISEKSEIFDDQFSVERPDGSNFTLKIRSTKLEDSAMYFCASSYSTRGETQYFGPGTRLLVL.

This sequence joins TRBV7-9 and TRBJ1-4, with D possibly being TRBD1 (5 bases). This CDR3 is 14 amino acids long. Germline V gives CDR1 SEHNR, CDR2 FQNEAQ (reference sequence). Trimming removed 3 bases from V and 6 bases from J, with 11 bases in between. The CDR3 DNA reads TGTGCCAGCAGCTTTTACCAGGGAGATGAAAAACTGTTTTTT. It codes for CASSFYQGDEKLFF.

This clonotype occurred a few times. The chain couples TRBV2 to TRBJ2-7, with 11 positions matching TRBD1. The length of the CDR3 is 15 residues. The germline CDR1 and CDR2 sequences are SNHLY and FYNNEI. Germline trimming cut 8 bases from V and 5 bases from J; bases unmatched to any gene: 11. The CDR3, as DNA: TGTGCCAGCTCCGGAACGGGACAGGGGGGACACGAGCAGTACTTC. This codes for CASSGTGQGGHEQYF.

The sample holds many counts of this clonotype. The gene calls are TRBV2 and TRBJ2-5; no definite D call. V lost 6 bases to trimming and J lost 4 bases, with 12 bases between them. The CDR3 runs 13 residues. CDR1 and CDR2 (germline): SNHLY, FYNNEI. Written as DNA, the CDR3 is TGTGCCAGCAGGTACCCGGTGCCAGAGACCCAGTACTTC. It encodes CASRYPVPETQYF.

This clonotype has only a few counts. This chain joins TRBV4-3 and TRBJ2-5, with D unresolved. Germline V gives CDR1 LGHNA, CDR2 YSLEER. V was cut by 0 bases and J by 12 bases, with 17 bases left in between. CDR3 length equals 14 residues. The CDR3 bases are TGCGCCAGCAGCCAAGATCGGACCTCCTACGAGAAGTACTTC. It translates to CASSQDRTSYEKYF.

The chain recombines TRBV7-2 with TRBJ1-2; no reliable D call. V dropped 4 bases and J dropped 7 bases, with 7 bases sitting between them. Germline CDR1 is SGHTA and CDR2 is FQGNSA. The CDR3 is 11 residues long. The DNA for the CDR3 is TGTGCCAGCAGCTCTCGAAGTGGCTACACCTTC. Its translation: CASSSRSGYTF.

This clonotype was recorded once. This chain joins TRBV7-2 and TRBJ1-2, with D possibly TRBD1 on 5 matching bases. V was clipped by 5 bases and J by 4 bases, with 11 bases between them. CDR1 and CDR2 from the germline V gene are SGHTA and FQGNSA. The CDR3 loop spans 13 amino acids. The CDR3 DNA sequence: TGTGCCAGCAGCGCGGGACTTATCTATGGCTACACCTTC. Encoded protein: CASSAGLIYGYTF.

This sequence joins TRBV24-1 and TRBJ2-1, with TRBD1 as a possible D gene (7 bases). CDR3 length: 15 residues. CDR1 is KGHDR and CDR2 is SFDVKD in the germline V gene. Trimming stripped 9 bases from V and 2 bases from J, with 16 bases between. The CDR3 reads CATAGTTGAYNEQFF. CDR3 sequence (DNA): TGTGCCACCGCGGGGACAACAGGGGCCTACAATGAGCAGTTCTTC.

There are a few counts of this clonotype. The CDR3 region has the DNA TGTGCCTGGAGTGTACCGGGGCATTCCTACGAGCAGTACTTC. Translated: CAWSVPGHSYEQYF. The chain links TRBV30 to TRBJ2-7; D assignment may be TRBD1 or TRBD2 (5 bases each). Per the germline V gene, CDR1 is GTSNPN and CDR2 is SVGIG (reference sequence). This CDR3 spans 14 amino acids. V was pared by 0 bases and J by 1 base, with 10 bases between.

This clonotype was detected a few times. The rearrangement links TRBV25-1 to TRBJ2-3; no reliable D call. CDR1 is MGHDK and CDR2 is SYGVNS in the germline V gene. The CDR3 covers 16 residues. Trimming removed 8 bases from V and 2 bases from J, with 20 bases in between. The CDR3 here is CASSPLGRRATDTQYF. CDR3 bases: TGTGCCAGCTCACCACTGGGCCGTCGAGCCACAGATACGCAGTATTTT.

This CDR3 reads CASSATDYTEAFF. Here the CDR3 DNA reads TGTGCCAGCAGCGCAACAGACTACACTGAAGCTTTCTTT. This chain links TRBV6-4 with TRBJ1-1; no definite D call. Per the germline V gene, CDR1 is MRHNA and CDR2 is SNTAGT. The ends were cut back, 6 bases at V and 3 bases at J, with 11 bases in the middle. This CDR3 has 13 residues.

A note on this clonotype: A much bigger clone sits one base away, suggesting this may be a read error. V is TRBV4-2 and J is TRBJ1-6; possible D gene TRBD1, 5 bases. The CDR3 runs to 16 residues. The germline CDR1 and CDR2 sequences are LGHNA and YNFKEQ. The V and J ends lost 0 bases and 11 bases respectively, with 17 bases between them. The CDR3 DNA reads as TGTGCCAGCAGCCAAGATCCAGGGTGGGGGAATCCACCCCTCCACTTT. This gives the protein CASSQDPGWGNPPLHF.

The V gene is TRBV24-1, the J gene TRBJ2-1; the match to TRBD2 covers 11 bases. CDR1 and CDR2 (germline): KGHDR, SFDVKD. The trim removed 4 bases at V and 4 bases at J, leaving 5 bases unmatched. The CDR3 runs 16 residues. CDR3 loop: CATSEGGLAVYNEQFF. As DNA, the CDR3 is TGTGCCACCAGTGAGGGGGGACTAGCGGTATACAATGAGCAGTTCTTC.

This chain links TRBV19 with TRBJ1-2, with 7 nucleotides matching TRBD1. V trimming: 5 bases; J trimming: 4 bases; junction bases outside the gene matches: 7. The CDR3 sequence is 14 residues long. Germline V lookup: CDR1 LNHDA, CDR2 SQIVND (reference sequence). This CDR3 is CASSPGQVCYGYTF. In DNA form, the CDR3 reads TGTGCCAGTAGTCCCGGACAGGTTTGCTATGGCTACACCTTC.

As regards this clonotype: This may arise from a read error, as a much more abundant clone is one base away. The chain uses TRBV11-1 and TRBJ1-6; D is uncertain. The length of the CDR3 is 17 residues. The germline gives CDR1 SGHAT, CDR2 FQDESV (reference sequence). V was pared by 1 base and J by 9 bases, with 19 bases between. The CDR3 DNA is TGTGCCAGCAGCTTAGTGCGATGCGGAGGGATTGCTTCACCCCTCCACTTT. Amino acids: CASSLVRCGGIASPLHF.

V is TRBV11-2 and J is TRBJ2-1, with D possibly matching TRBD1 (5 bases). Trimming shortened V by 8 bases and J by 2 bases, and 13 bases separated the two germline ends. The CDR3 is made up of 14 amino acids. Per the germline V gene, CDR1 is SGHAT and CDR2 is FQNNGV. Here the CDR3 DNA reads TGTGCCAGCCGCTCGGCGGACACCTACAATGAGCAGTTCTTC. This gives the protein CASRSADTYNEQFF.

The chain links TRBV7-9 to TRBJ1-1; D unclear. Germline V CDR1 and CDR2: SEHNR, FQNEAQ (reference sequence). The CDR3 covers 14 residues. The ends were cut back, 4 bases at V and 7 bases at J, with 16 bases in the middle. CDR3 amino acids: CASSSLGGNLEAFF. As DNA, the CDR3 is TGTGCCAGCAGCTCCCTGGGCGGTAATCTTGAAGCTTTCTTT.

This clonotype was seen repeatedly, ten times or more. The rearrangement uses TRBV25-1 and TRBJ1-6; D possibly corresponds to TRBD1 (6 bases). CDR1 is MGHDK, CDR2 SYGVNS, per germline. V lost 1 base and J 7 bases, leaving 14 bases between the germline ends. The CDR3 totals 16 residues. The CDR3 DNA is TGTGCCAGCAGTGAATGGGGGGGGGCAGGAAATTCACCCCTCCACTTT. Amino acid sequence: CASSEWGGAGNSPLHF.

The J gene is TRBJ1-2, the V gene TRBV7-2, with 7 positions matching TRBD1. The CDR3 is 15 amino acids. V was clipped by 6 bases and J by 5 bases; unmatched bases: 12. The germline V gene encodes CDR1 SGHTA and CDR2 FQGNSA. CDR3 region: CASSRSTGFMYGYTF. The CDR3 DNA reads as TGTGCCAGCAGTCGCTCGACAGGGTTTATGTATGGCTACACCTTC.

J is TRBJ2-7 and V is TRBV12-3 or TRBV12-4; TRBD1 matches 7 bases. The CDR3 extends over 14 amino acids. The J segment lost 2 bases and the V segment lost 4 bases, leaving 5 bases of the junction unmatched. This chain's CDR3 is CASSSGTATYEQYF. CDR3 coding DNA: TGTGCCAGCAGTTCCGGGACAGCCACCTACGAGCAGTACTTC.